This passage covers 20 T cell receptor beta chains from one sample sequenced in a study of T-cell reconstitution after alpha-beta-depleted transplantation in children. Unique molecular identifiers featured in how the TCRbeta library was prepared. From the PCR reads, TCRdb called clonotypes with MiXCR, one entry per CDR3 protein. Of around 200,000 distinct CDR3 sequences detected, about a tenth appear once; the ten largest clones hold over 5.5%. The sample in question was PBMCs from the stem cell graft donor, obtained from the stem cell graft. The receptors were gathered from a human donor who donated a stem cell graft to a child with acute lymphoblastic leukemia.

There are many counts of this clonotype. The gene calls are TRBV7-2 and TRBJ2-7; D may be TRBD1 (6 bases). With 5 bases removed from V and 4 bases from J, the gap between germline ends came to 18 bases. The CDR3 totals 15 residues. The V gene's germline CDR1 is SGHTA and CDR2 FQGNSA. CDR3 in amino acids: CASSVDPGTPYEQYF. DNA of the CDR3: TGTGCCAGCAGCGTAGACCCCGGGACACCTTACGAGCAGTACTTC.

The rearrangement links TRBV29-1 to TRBJ2-7; D tentatively reads TRBD1 or TRBD2 (5 bases each). Germline assignment: CDR1 SQVTM and CDR2 ANQGSEA. Trimming left V 0 bases short and J 0 bases short, with 12 bases between. This CDR3 is 15 amino acids long. The CDR3 loop reads CSVEDQAGSSYEQYF. CDR3 nucleotides: TGCAGCGTTGAAGATCAGGCAGGGAGCTCCTACGAGCAGTACTTC.

The V gene is TRBV29-1, the J gene TRBJ1-2; 7 nucleotides match TRBD1. The ends lost 6 bases at V and 8 bases at J; junction bases unmatched: 12. There are 13 residues in the CDR3. CDR1 is SQVTM, CDR2 ANQGSEA, per germline. CDR3 coding DNA: TGCAGCGTCGTAAATCTACGGGACAGCGGCTACACCTTC. Residues: CSVVNLRDSGYTF.

This clonotype was counted at least ten times. V gene TRBV24-1 combines with J gene TRBJ2-5; 11 bases line up with TRBD1. V was pared by 9 bases and J by 0 bases, with 23 bases of the junction left unmatched. The CDR3 is made up of 21 amino acids. Germline V gives CDR1 KGHDR, CDR2 SFDVKD. CDR3 nucleotide sequence: TGTGCCACCGGAAGAAGCCCGGGACAGGGGGAACCTTCCGGGTACCAAGAGACCCAGTACTTC. Protein sequence: CATGRSPGQGEPSGYQETQYF.

This clonotype has at least ten counts. The V call is TRBV12-3 or TRBV12-4, the J call TRBJ2-3; D gene ambiguous. The CDR3 sequence is 13 residues long. Trimming took 2 bases from V and 5 from J, leaving 8 bases between them. Written as DNA, the CDR3 is TGTGCCAGCAGTTTATCTCGCGGAGATACGCAGTATTTT. Its translation: CASSLSRGDTQYF.

The chain uses TRBV20-1 and TRBJ2-7, with 11 bases matching TRBD1. J gave up 6 bases and V 7 bases, and 8 bases lay outside the gene matches. CDR3 length equals 13 residues. Germline values: CDR1 DFQATT, CDR2 SNEGSKA (reference sequence). CDR3 region: CSVLGQGALEQYF. The CDR3 DNA is TGCAGTGTCCTAGGACAGGGGGCCCTCGAGCAGTACTTC.

This clonotype was found many times. The chain carries TRBV7-7 and TRBJ2-1; 11 positions match TRBD1. This CDR3 region has 15 residues. J lost 8 bases, V lost 5 bases, and 8 bases had no gene match. Germline lookup yields CDR1 SSHAT and CDR2 FNYEAQ (reference sequence). CDR3 residues: CASSRGQGALDEQFF. The CDR3 DNA is TGTGCCAGCAGCAGAGGACAGGGGGCCTTAGATGAGCAGTTCTTC.

The chain recombines TRBV12-5 with TRBJ1-3; no firm D call. This CDR3 has 14 amino acids. CDR1 is LGHNT and CDR2 is FRNRAP in the germline V gene. Trimming removed 7 bases at V and 0 bases at J, with 10 bases between. The CDR3 region is CASANSNSGNTIYF. CDR3 DNA: TGTGCTAGTGCCAACTCAAACTCTGGAAACACCATATATTTT.

The chain recombines TRBV5-1 with TRBJ1-5, with 7 positions matching TRBD1. Germline CDR1 reads SGHRS; CDR2 reads YFSETQ. J was trimmed by 2 bases and V by 4 bases; bases with no gene match: 12. This CDR3 contains 17 residues. In nucleotides, the CDR3 is TGCGCCAGCAGCCCAACTTCGACAGGGTTTGGCAATCAGCCCCAGCATTTT. This sequence encodes CASSPTSTGFGNQPQHF.

There are many counts of this clonotype. The rearrangement joins TRBV20-1 to TRBJ1-2; no definite D call. Germline CDR1 reads DFQATT; CDR2 reads SNEGSKA (reference sequence). The germline V and J ends were trimmed by 0 bases and 6 bases, with 11 bases remaining between them. The length of the CDR3 is 13 residues. The CDR3 region is CSARDARSHGYTF. CDR3 nucleotides: TGCAGTGCTAGAGATGCCAGGAGCCATGGCTACACCTTC.

In this sample, this clonotype turned up many times. V is TRBV24-1 and J is TRBJ1-2, with D unresolved. CDR1 and CDR2 from the germline V gene are KGHDR and SFDVKD. The CDR3 is 12 amino acids. The ends were cut back, 3 bases at V and 4 bases at J, with 5 bases in the middle. CDR3 loop: CATSDTSYGYTF. DNA of the CDR3: TGTGCCACCAGTGATACCTCCTATGGCTACACCTTC.

Many counts were recorded for this clonotype. The chain has TRBV12-3 or TRBV12-4 and TRBJ2-5; D remains ambiguous. The CDR3 extends over 10 amino acids. Trimming shortened V by 6 bases and J by 9 bases, and 8 bases separated the two germline ends. CDR3 bases: TGTGCCAGCAGAATAGGGCCCCAGTACTTC. As protein: CASRIGPQYF.

This clonotype has just a few counts. The chain employs TRBV29-1 and TRBJ1-2; no firm D call. Germline CDR1 is SQVTM and CDR2 is ANQGSEA. CDR3 length: 11 amino acids. V lost 0 bases and J 14 bases, leaving 13 bases between the germline ends. In DNA, the CDR3 is TGCAGCGTTGAAGACAGAAAGTCAGCTACCTTC. This gives the protein CSVEDRKSATF.

This clonotype was observed many times. The V call is TRBV10-3, the J call TRBJ2-3; a weak D match, TRBD1 (5 bases). V lost 7 bases, J lost 4 bases, and 18 bases lay in between. The CDR3 runs to 15 residues. Per germline, CDR1 ENHRY and CDR2 SYGVKD. This CDR3 is CAITEQEDNADTQYF. CDR3 nucleotide sequence: TGTGCCATCACCGAACAGGAAGACAATGCAGATACGCAGTATTTT.

The rearrangement joins TRBV7-6 to TRBJ1-1; unclear D gene. V lost 4 bases to trimming and J lost 0 bases, with 12 bases between them. The CDR3 totals 15 residues. CDR1 is SGHVS and CDR2 is FNYEAQ in the germline V gene. CDR3 sequence: CASSSEERLNTEAFF. In DNA form, the CDR3 reads TGTGCCAGCAGCTCAGAGGAACGGTTGAACACTGAAGCTTTCTTT.

This chain links TRBV5-1 with TRBJ2-1; D remains unclear. CDR3 length equals 11 residues. The V gene lost 4 bases and the J gene lost 7 bases, with 6 bases spanning the gap. Germline V gene data show CDR1 as SGHRS and CDR2 as YFSETQ. The CDR3 DNA reads as TGCGCCAGCAGCGTTGAAAATGAGCAGTTCTTC. Amino acid sequence: CASSVENEQFF.

The chain uses TRBV7-2 and TRBJ2-3; the D call may be TRBD1 or TRBD2 (6 bases each). Germline V gives CDR1 SGHTA, CDR2 FQGNSA. V gave up 5 bases and J gave up 5 bases, with 23 bases separating them. The CDR3 totals 17 residues. The CDR3: CASSRVGGNNGVDTQYF. The CDR3 DNA follows: TGTGCCAGCAGCCGGGTAGGGGGGAACAATGGTGTAGATACGCAGTATTTT. Supplemented by reference TRBV7-2 and TRBJ2-3, the full variable domain reads GAGVSQSPSNKVTEKGKDVELRCDPISGHTALYWYRQSLGQGLEFLIYFQGNSAPDKSGLPSDRFSAERTGGSVSTLTIQRTQQEDSAVYLCASSRVGGNNGVDTQYFGPGTRLTVL.

V usage is TRBV5-1 and J usage is TRBJ2-5, with 8 bases fitting TRBD2. The germline CDR1 and CDR2 sequences are SGHRS and YFSETQ. V shed 2 bases, J shed 2 bases, and the junction held 5 bases outside the gene matches. This CDR3 region has 15 residues. CDR3 protein: CASSFGLALQETQYF. As DNA, the CDR3 is TGCGCCAGCAGCTTCGGACTAGCCCTTCAAGAGACCCAGTACTTC. The entire variable domain, with the rest obtained from reference TRBV5-1 and TRBJ2-5, is as follows: KAGVTQTPRYLIKTRGQQVTLSCSPISGHRSVSWYQQTPGQGLQFLFEYFSETQRNKGNFPGRFSGRQFSNSRSEMNVSTLELGDSALYLCASSFGLALQETQYFGPGTRLLVL.

This clonotype was seen a handful of times. The chain joins TRBV3-1 to TRBJ1-2; possible D gene TRBD1, 5 bases. V was pared by 5 bases and J by 2 bases, with 9 bases between. From germline, CDR1 is LGHDT and CDR2 YNNKEL (reference sequence). The CDR3 covers 13 residues. The CDR3 nucleotides read TGTGCCAGCAGCTACTCAGGGAACTATGGCTACACCTTC. It codes for CASSYSGNYGYTF.

In this sample, this clonotype turned up many times. The chain employs TRBV7-9 and TRBJ2-1; D is possibly TRBD2 (6 bases). Germline V CDR1 and CDR2: SEHNR, FQNEAQ (reference sequence). Trimming cost V 2 bases and J 7 bases, with 18 bases left between them. The CDR3 is made up of 16 amino acids. CDR3 DNA: TGTGCCAGCAGCTTATTGGGGGGTCTTGTTTCGAATGAGCAGTTCTTC. Its translation: CASSLLGGLVSNEQFF.